This TCR beta chain was profiled in a study of memory CD4+ T cells and cytomegalovirus serostatus. With respect to this clone: What it binds is not known.

The V and J ends lost 3 bases and 8 bases respectively, with 13 bases between them. Per germline, CDR1 MDHEN and CDR2 SYDVKM. CDR3 length: 13 amino acids. Study-level points and caveats: Suggested: most of the CMV-linked TCR signature lies in CD4+ memory cells.

Sequenced by immunoSEQ multiplex PCR; TCRdb stores in-frame clones only, minus some. Here the sample spans some 44,000 clones, about 80% being singletons. The sort gate was single viable CD3+CD4+CD8-CD45RO+ cells for memory CD4+ T cells. This sequence joins TRBV28 and TRBJ1-2, with D uncertain. The sequence derives from an adult in good health and CMV-seronegative. The sample taken for sequencing was memory CD4+ T cells from blood. The CDR3 DNA reads as TGTGCCAGCAGTTTGGCCGCCAACCAGGGCTACACCTTC. Its protein product is CASSLAANQGYTF.